This passage covers 26 T cell receptor beta chains from one sample sequenced in a study of blood T cell repertoires in COVID-19. TCRdb's table, derived via immunoSEQ multiplex PCR, lists solely in-frame clones and lacks some. Among some 290,000 clones listed, under 90% were seen once. Material: PBMCs or T cells enriched from blood (not recorded which). These receptors all stem from a woman in her twenties or thirties who had recovered from COVID-19.

The J gene is TRBJ1-5, the V gene TRBV6-2 or TRBV6-3; D might be TRBD1 (5 bases). The V end was cut by 0 bases, the J end by 0 bases, with 15 bases between. Germline lookup yields CDR1 MNHEY and CDR2 SVGEGT. CDR3 length: 18 residues. In nucleotides, the CDR3 is TGTGCCAGCAGTTACTCGAGTTGGGGGGGAATTAGCAATCAGCCCCAGCATTTT. Translating it yields CASSYSSWGGISNQPQHF.

V gene TRBV7-2 combines with J gene TRBJ2-7; D ambiguous. The CDR3 extends over 13 amino acids. V lost 3 bases to trimming and J lost 5 bases, with 11 bases between them. The germline V gene encodes CDR1 SGHTA and CDR2 FQGNSA. The CDR3: CASSFVDMHEQYF. In DNA form, the CDR3 reads TGTGCCAGCAGCTTCGTCGACATGCACGAGCAGTACTTC.

This chain links TRBV28 with TRBJ2-2, with TRBD1 identical over 9 bases. The CDR3 is 15 amino acids. The trim removed 4 bases at V and 8 bases at J, leaving 8 bases unmatched. CDR1 is MDHEN, CDR2 SYDVKM, per germline. CDR3: CASSSGTGTHGELFF. As DNA, the CDR3 is TGTGCCAGCAGTTCAGGGACAGGGACCCATGGGGAGCTGTTTTTT.

V gene TRBV9 combines with J gene TRBJ2-7, with a tentative D call TRBD2 (6 bases). V was trimmed by 4 bases and J by 7 bases, leaving 15 bases between them. The CDR3 runs 13 residues. Germline assignment: CDR1 SGDLS and CDR2 YYNGEE. CDR3 DNA: TGTGCCAGCAGCCTCGGGACTTCGGGGGAGCAGTACTTC. It translates to CASSLGTSGEQYF.

Comments on this clone: At the DNA level, this CDR3 is encoded by other sequences in the same sample as well. The genes are TRBV5-1 and TRBJ2-2; a possible D gene is TRBD1 (5 bases). V was pared by 4 bases and J by 1 base, with 5 bases between. Germline CDR1 reads SGHRS; CDR2 reads YFSETQ. This CDR3 has 13 amino acids. As DNA, the CDR3 is TGCGCCAGCAGCCAGGGGAACACCGGGGAGCTGTTTTTT. This encodes CASSQGNTGELFF.

This clone was observed a single time. This chain uses TRBV29-1 with TRBJ2-2; D gene unclear. CDR3 length: 13 amino acids. V was shortened by 4 bases and J by 4 bases, with 10 bases between the two germline ends. Germline CDR1 and CDR2: SQVTM and ANQGSEA. The chain's CDR3 is CSVGRLITGELFF. CDR3 DNA sequence: TGCAGCGTTGGTCGGTTGATCACCGGGGAGCTGTTTTTT.

The chain is built from TRBV6-4 and TRBJ2-3; 7 positions agree with TRBD2. Germline V CDR1 and CDR2: MRHNA, SNTAGT. This CDR3 contains 18 residues. J gave up 2 bases and V 2 bases, and 13 bases lay outside the gene matches. The DNA of the CDR3 is TGTGCCAGCAGTGACCGGTGGTGGGGCGGGAGCGACACAGATACGCAGTATTTT. The encoded protein is CASSDRWWGGSDTDTQYF.

CDR3 sequence reads: CASSLNPGGGNQPQHF. CDR3 nucleotides: TGTGCCAGCAGTTTAAACCCCGGGGGAGGCAATCAGCCCCAGCATTTT. The chain is built from TRBV27 and TRBJ1-5, with D possibly being TRBD1 (5 bases). Germline V gives CDR1 MNHEY, CDR2 SMNVEV (reference sequence). This CDR3 comprises 16 residues. Trimming took off 2 bases at V and 2 bases at J, with 13 bases between the two ends.

The chain uses TRBV30 and TRBJ1-4; the match to TRBD1 covers 7 bases. From germline, CDR1 is GTSNPN and CDR2 SVGIG (reference sequence). The CDR3 contains 13 residues. The J segment lost 7 bases and the V segment lost 3 bases, leaving 5 bases of the junction unmatched. CDR3 sequence reads: CAWSVGGGEKLFF. The CDR3 coding sequence is TGTGCCTGGAGCGTAGGGGGCGGTGAAAAACTGTTTTTT.

This sequence joins TRBV14 and TRBJ1-2, with no clear D. This CDR3 comprises 13 residues. Deletions cut 4 bases from V and 4 bases from J, with 10 bases between. Germline assignment: CDR1 SGHDN and CDR2 FVKESK. The chain's CDR3 is CASSPARFYGYTF. The CDR3, as DNA: TGTGCCAGCAGCCCGGCGAGGTTCTATGGCTACACCTTC.

The V gene is TRBV19, the J gene TRBJ1-5, with D maybe TRBD1 (6 bases). The V end was cut by 5 bases, the J end by 5 bases, with 10 bases between. The CDR3 loop spans 13 amino acids. Per the germline V gene, CDR1 is LNHDA and CDR2 is SQIVND (reference sequence). The DNA of the CDR3 is TGTGCCAGTAGTGGGGGGGCCCATCAGCCCCAGCATTTT. This codes for CASSGGAHQPQHF.

V is TRBV4-1 and J is TRBJ1-6; 7 positions agree with TRBD1. V gave up 5 bases and J gave up 4 bases; unmatched junction bases: 5. Germline-derived CDR1 and CDR2 are MGHRA and YSYEKL. The CDR3 is 15 residues long. This CDR3 reads CASSIRTGYNSPLHF. CDR3 nucleotides: TGCGCCAGCAGCATCCGGACAGGATATAATTCACCCCTCCACTTT.

J is TRBJ1-1 and V is TRBV27; D is perhaps TRBD1 (5 bases). Germline V gene sequence: CDR1 MNHEY, CDR2 SMNVEV (reference sequence). This CDR3 region has 16 residues. Trimming took 2 bases from V and 1 from J, leaving 14 bases between them. The CDR3 protein is CASSLDRGVKNTEAFF. The CDR3 bases are TGTGCCAGCAGTTTAGATAGGGGTGTTAAGAACACTGAAGCTTTCTTT.

The chain uses TRBV25-1 and TRBJ2-5; D may be TRBD2 (6 bases). Looked up from germline, CDR1 is MGHDK and CDR2 is SYGVNS. This CDR3 is 14 amino acids long. V was cut by 5 bases and J by 3 bases, with 13 bases left in between. In nucleotides, the CDR3 is TGTGCCAGCAGTTCGGGGGATTTTAAAGAGACCCAGTACTTC. Amino acid sequence: CASSSGDFKETQYF.

The chain combines TRBV6-5 with TRBJ2-2; 11 positions agree with TRBD2. The CDR3 is made up of 15 amino acids. V trimming: 5 bases; J trimming: 10 bases; junction bases outside the gene matches: 9. CDR1 and CDR2 (germline): MNHEY, SVGAGI. The CDR3 DNA follows: TGTGCCAGCAGTCCGGGACTAGCGGTACTTTCGGAGCTGTTTTTT. It codes for CASSPGLAVLSELFF.

The chain employs TRBV27 and TRBJ2-1, with 10 bases fitting TRBD1. Germline V gene lookup returns CDR1 MNHEY and CDR2 SMNVEV (reference sequence). The CDR3 totals 15 residues. The junction had 8 bases not matched to a gene; V was cut back by 4 bases and J by 8 bases. As DNA, the CDR3 is TGTGCCAGCAGTTGGACAGGGGGTTTTATCGATGAGCAGTTCTTC. Its protein is CASSWTGGFIDEQFF.

The V gene is TRBV27, the J gene TRBJ2-2, with TRBD2 matching over 7 bases. V shed 0 bases and J 4 bases; nucleotides not matched to a gene: 5. The CDR3 contains 16 residues. Germline V gene data show CDR1 as MNHEY and CDR2 as SMNVEV (reference sequence). DNA of the CDR3: TGTGCCAGCAGTTTATCGATTTGGGGGGGCACCGGGGAGCTGTTTTTT. Amino acid sequence: CASSLSIWGGTGELFF.

The chain links TRBV9 to TRBJ2-3, with D perhaps matching TRBD2 (6 bases). Deletions cut 3 bases from V and 2 bases from J, with 10 bases between. This CDR3 region has 14 residues. Looked up from germline, CDR1 is SGDLS and CDR2 is YYNGEE. In DNA form, the CDR3 reads TGTGCCAGCAGCGCCCTAGCGTCCACAGATACGCAGTATTTT. Encoded protein: CASSALASTDTQYF.

This chain links TRBV6-1 with TRBJ2-3; weak D call: TRBD1 (5 bases). This CDR3 comprises 16 residues. V gave up 4 bases and J gave up 1 base, with 15 bases separating them. Per the germline V gene, CDR1 is MNHNS and CDR2 is SASEGT. CDR3 protein: CASSAQGGSGTDTQYF. CDR3 nucleotide sequence: TGTGCCAGCAGTGCCCAGGGCGGCTCGGGCACAGATACGCAGTATTTT.

V usage is TRBV15 and J usage is TRBJ1-1, with 8 bases that match TRBD1. The V and J ends lost 3 bases and 1 base, in that order; junction bases with no gene match: 4. CDR1 is LNHNV, CDR2 YYDKDF, per germline (reference sequence). This CDR3 has 15 residues. CDR3 region: CATSSRQGTNTEAFF. The CDR3 DNA reads as TGTGCCACCAGCAGCAGACAGGGGACGAACACTGAAGCTTTCTTT.

This chain joins TRBV5-1 and TRBJ2-7; maybe TRBD1 (5 bases). The V gene's germline CDR1 is SGHRS and CDR2 YFSETQ. This CDR3 is 13 amino acids long. Trimming took off 3 bases at V and 4 bases at J, with 11 bases between the two ends. The CDR3 here is CASSSRTGYEQYF. The CDR3 DNA reads as TGCGCCAGCAGCTCCCGAACAGGATACGAGCAGTACTTC. The full variable domain, rest sourced from reference TRBV5-1 and TRBJ2-7, is KAGVTQTPRYLIKTRGQQVTLSCSPISGHRSVSWYQQTPGQGLQFLFEYFSETQRNKGNFPGRFSGRQFSNSRSEMNVSTLELGDSALYLCASSSRTGYEQYFGPGTRLTVT.

In this sample, this clone turned up once. The V call is TRBV27, the J call TRBJ2-7, with 7 positions matching TRBD1. Trimming at V came to 8 bases and at J to 3 bases, leaving 7 bases not matched to a gene. The germline CDR1 and CDR2 sequences are MNHEY and SMNVEV (reference sequence). This CDR3 spans 13 amino acids. The CDR3 loop is CASGPGQSYEQYF. The CDR3 nucleotides are TGTGCCAGCGGACCGGGACAGAGCTACGAGCAGTACTTC.

The chain is built from TRBV30 and TRBJ1-4; a possible D gene is TRBD1 (5 bases). V was cut by 2 bases and J by 8 bases, with 18 bases left in between. Germline values: CDR1 GTSNPN, CDR2 SVGIG (reference sequence). CDR3 size: 15 residues. The CDR3 spells CAWSPRTLNGEKLFF. CDR3 in DNA: TGTGCCTGGAGTCCCCGGACATTAAACGGAGAAAAACTGTTTTTT.

The chain is built from TRBV19 and TRBJ2-7; TRBD2 matches 13 bases. Germline V gene data show CDR1 as LNHDA and CDR2 as SQIVND (reference sequence). J gave up 6 bases and V 4 bases, and 6 bases lay outside the gene matches. The CDR3 is made up of 15 amino acids. CDR3 nucleotide sequence: TGTGCCAGTAGTACCCGGACTAGCGGGAGTCGCGAGCAGTACTTC. It specifies CASSTRTSGSREQYF.

The chain couples TRBV11-1 to TRBJ2-3; perhaps TRBD2 as D (6 bases). CDR3 size: 13 residues. In germline, CDR1 is SGHAT, CDR2 FQDESV (reference sequence). V lost 3 bases and J 3 bases, leaving 7 bases between the germline ends. In DNA, the CDR3 is TGTGCCAGCAGCTTGGGGGGAACAGATACGCAGTATTTT. Residues: CASSLGGTDTQYF.

Here the CDR3 reads CASSPPQDLQETQYF. The DNA for the CDR3 is TGTGCCAGCAGCCCCCCCCAGGACTTACAAGAGACCCAGTACTTC. V usage is TRBV7-2 and J usage is TRBJ2-5; a possible D gene is TRBD2 (5 bases). This CDR3 is 15 amino acids long. Trimming took off 5 bases at V and 2 bases at J, with 15 bases between the two ends. Germline V gene sequence: CDR1 SGHTA, CDR2 FQGNSA.